This T cell receptor (beta chain) was retrieved from a study of blood T cell repertoires in COVID-19 (dated by TCRdb to about 2020). Broadly, across the study: Samples from collaborators originated in the United States, Italy and Spain and spanned both the acute and convalescent phases of COVID-19. The material from the prospective study consisted of cDNA or gDNA derived from T cells, B-cell-depleted T cells, or PBMCs. Deeply sampled blood TCRbeta repertoires from subjects exposed to, actively infected with, or recovered from COVID-19 were included in the dataset. The repertoires were released in a freely available public database intended as a resource for research on the immune response to SARS-CoV-2. The samples were drawn from two sources: the first 160 participants of the ongoing ImmuneRACE study, and some 1,300 subjects contributed by 6 global collaborators. A de-identified subject ID, COVID-19 status, age in years and sex were almost always included in the sample metadata. Where available, HLA class I and class II types were obtained from metadata supplied by the sample provider rather than from assay-based typing. What the study reported, not specific to this receptor: The quantity of clinical and demographic metadata differed by source and by participant and was supplied without curation.

The immunoSEQ Assay, a bias-controlled multiplex PCR, was used to amplify TCRbeta CDR3 regions from genomic DNA. In the paper's pipeline: The number of nucleated cells in each sample was estimated from the amplification of reference gene primers within the assay. To quantify the absolute abundance of each unique TCRbeta CDR3 rearrangement, sequence reads were collapsed and filtered. For each sample, productive Simpson clonality was calculated as the square root of Simpson's diversity index over productive rearrangements. TCRdb obtained this table from immuneACCESS and retained in-frame rearrangements with V and J assigned. These tables miss some clones; where compared with another copy, unresolved V genes account for less than half of the shortfall, and the remainder is unexplained. The V and J calls and clone size are taken from that table; D and trimming were inferred from the DNA. The sample table contains approximately 130,000 clones; only one count was recorded for around four fifths of them. More than 9.5% of the sample belongs to the ten largest clones.

The CDR3 starts with the cysteine, ends with the phenylalanine, and has 15 residues. Only the CDR3 part of the read is kept: 45 bases, read in frame from the first base. Trimming leaves V shorter by 4 bases and J shorter by 9 bases, with the junction holding 8 bases beyond the gene matches. Via the germline V gene, CDR1 is SGDLS and CDR2 YYNGEE. As to this clone: Its antigen specificity is not known. No base quality information exists; no much larger clone differs at one position.

The collaborating institutions used their own protocols to collect whole blood in K2EDTA tubes. For TCRbeta analysis, collaborators shipped samples as frozen whole blood, isolated PBMCs, or DNA extracted from either of those sample types. Rearrangement joined TRBV9 to TRBJ2-7; TRBD2 aligns with 15 central bases. The specimen sequenced was peripheral blood. The receptor comes from a man between 40 and 49 years old with active or convalescent COVID-19. The CDR3 region reads CASSMQGLAGGLQYF. The nucleotides are TGTGCCAGCAGCATGCAAGGACTAGCGGGGGGGCTGCAGTACTTC.